This TCR beta chain was profiled in a study of T cell repertoires in cytomegalovirus infection. Study context: Indications came from public TCR beta signatures; they pointed to CMV infection and to a matching HLA type.

TCRdb re-analysed the reads in MiXCR, keeping a single row per CDR3 protein. Counted here are approximately 190,000 distinct CDR3 sequences, 28% occurring once; the ten biggest clones make up approximately 30%. This clonotype was counted between two and nine times. CDR3 length: 14 residues. V lost 5 bases to trimming and J lost 2 bases; unmatched junction nucleotides: 6. The germline gives CDR1 SGHTA, CDR2 FQGNSA. The origin of this receptor is a human donor in good health (CMV status not recorded). Some clones in this sample may be carry-over from other donors' samples. The chain recombines TRBV7-2 with TRBJ2-7; the match to TRBD2 covers 7 bases. The specimen sequenced was PBMCs. CDR3 residues: CASSLSGATYEQYF. CDR3 coding DNA: TGTGCCAGCAGCCTCAGCGGGGCCACCTACGAGCAGTACTTC.